A selection of T cell receptor beta chains follows, all from one sample in a study of cytomegalovirus exposure and HLA in healthy donors. Clones were read by immunoSEQ multiplex PCR, and TCRdb kept only the in-frame ones, dropping some. This repertoire shows about 150,000 clones, over 70% found once; its top ten account for around 2%. The specimen was PBMCs. Receptors originate from a woman aged 40-49 years in good health and CMV-seronegative. Each CDR3 is given without its conserved first and last residue.

j_gene,v_gene,CDR3aa
TRBJ1-2,TRBV5-6,ASSLGGDYGYT
TRBJ2-7,TRBV6-6,ASSFGTGAPWIEQY
TRBJ1-6,TRBV28,ASVTVYNSPLH
TRBJ1-2,TRBV28,ASSQDGQGNYGYT
TRBJ1-2,TRBV10-2,ASSLDQGYGYT
TRBJ2-2,TRBV10-1,ATGHNTGELF
TRBJ2-7,TRBV19,ASGQGIYEQY
TRBJ1-1,TRBV2,ASSQQGFSEAF
TRBJ2-7,TRBV7-9,ASSLAGSSYEQY
TRBJ2-5,TRBV30,AWSVLQVETQY
TRBJ1-4,TRBV15,ATSRTTRRNEKLF
TRBJ1-1,TRBV7-8,ASSSRTDSNTEAF
TRBJ2-5,TRBV5-1,ASSLLTSGVGTQY
TRBJ2-1,TRBV5-6,ASSLAGVIYNEQF
TRBJ1-1,TRBV7-9,ASSSGQGTITEAF
TRBJ2-5,TRBV6-5,ASSSLADRKETQY
TRBJ2-5,TRBV27,ASTNLGTGPIETQY
TRBJ1-6,TRBV7-9,ASSLDLTPISPLH
TRBJ1-6,TRBV5-4,ATHGTGLNSPLH
TRBJ2-2,TRBV4-1,ASSQVAWTGGTGELF
TRBJ1-2,TRBV19,ASSLTGNSNYGYT
TRBJ2-7,TRBV28,ASSSAPAGGGEQY
TRBJ2-1,TRBV11-3,ASSLGEVSYNEQF
TRBJ2-5,TRBV6-1,ASAGTGEETQY
TRBJ2-5,TRBV7-9,SSSPIAETQY
TRBJ1-4,TRBV5-8,ASSSSGRSNEKLF
TRBJ2-4,TRBV5-6,ASSTGPLAKNIQY
TRBJ2-2,TRBV5-1,ASSPRSTGELF
TRBJ1-2,TRBV30,AWTGTGGYGYT
TRBJ2-3,TRBV30,AWRLAGLVTDTQY
TRBJ1-3,TRBV30,AWSVLGLSGNTIY
TRBJ1-5,TRBV18,ASSLLSLNRNSNQPQH
TRBJ2-3,TRBV5-1,ASSRFSGGSPDTQY
TRBJ1-2,TRBV10-3,AINPGQGSHGYT
TRBJ2-5,TRBV6-5,ASRGRGSGETQY
TRBJ1-1,TRBV9,ASRGPLMNTEAF
TRBJ2-3,TRBV2,ASSEQGGDTQY
TRBJ2-7,TRBV5-1,ASSLTGAGNEQY
TRBJ1-1,TRBV11-2,ASSSGQGGSNTEAF
TRBJ2-3,TRBV5-1,ASSLERGRGTQY
TRBJ1-1,TRBV19,ASRWTSYTEAF
TRBJ1-1,TRBV18,ASSPGSREPEAF
TRBJ1-2,TRBV6-1,ASRKTGLGYGYT
TRBJ2-7,TRBV10-1,ASSEPGTSTVSYEQY
TRBJ1-5,TRBV6-5,ASRQDGPNQPQH
TRBJ2-7,TRBV5-1,ASSLGQGGEQY
TRBJ2-7,TRBV19,ASRRDILSYEQY